This T cell receptor beta chain was recovered during a study of regulatory T cells in long-lasting Graves disease. Study-wide context: The antithyroid drugs taken by newly diagnosed Graves' patients had been used for under 3 months.

This clonotype came up many times. The antigen is unknown. Study conclusions and caveats: In persistent patients, shared public clonotypes (2,741) outnumbered those in new patients (about 1,000).

The V gene lost 2 bases and the J gene lost 0 bases, with 10 bases spanning the gap. Germline values: CDR1 SGHTA, CDR2 FQGNSA. CDR3 length equals 15 residues. Investigators prepared the TCR beta libraries by applying iRepertoire HTBI primers and Arm-PCR of CDR3 regions. TCRdb analysed the multiplex PCR reads with MiXCR anew, one entry per CDR3 protein. The data show around 500,000 distinct CDR3 sequences, approximately 12% seen once. Time point meaning: newly diagnosed GD, antithyroid drugs for less than 3 months. RNA extracted from PBMCs served as the sequencing template. These data are also associated with another study on T cells in Graves' hyperthyroidism and ophthalmopathy.

This clonotype was sampled from a woman aged 30 to 39 with Graves disease. The chain has TRBV7-2 and TRBJ1-1; D call uncertain. The sample consisted of peripheral blood mononuclear cells (PBMCs), taken at new diagnosis, from a patient treated with antithyroid drugs. DNA of the CDR3: TGTGCCAGCAGCTTATATAGAAGAATGAACACTGAAGCTTTCTTT. It translates to CASSLYRRMNTEAFF.